This entry describes one T cell receptor beta chain. These data belong to a study of cytomegalovirus exposure and HLA in healthy donors. The CDR3 contains 15 residues. Germline-derived CDR1 and CDR2 are SGHVS and FQNEAQ. V dropped 5 bases and J dropped 3; count of bases not matched to a gene: 7. The method was immunoSEQ multiplex PCR; TCRdb's version includes in-frame clones alone and lacks a portion of them. The sample includes under 300,000 clones, around 85% seen only once; the top ten take 0.9% to 1.1%. The source is a woman under 30 in good health and CMV-seronegative. The chain combines TRBV7-8 with TRBJ1-2; 9 nucleotides line up with TRBD1. The material sequenced was PBMCs. CDR3 nucleotides: TGTGCCAGCAGCCCAGGGACAGGGACCGACTATGGCTACACCTTC. Translating it yields CASSPGTGTDYGYTF.